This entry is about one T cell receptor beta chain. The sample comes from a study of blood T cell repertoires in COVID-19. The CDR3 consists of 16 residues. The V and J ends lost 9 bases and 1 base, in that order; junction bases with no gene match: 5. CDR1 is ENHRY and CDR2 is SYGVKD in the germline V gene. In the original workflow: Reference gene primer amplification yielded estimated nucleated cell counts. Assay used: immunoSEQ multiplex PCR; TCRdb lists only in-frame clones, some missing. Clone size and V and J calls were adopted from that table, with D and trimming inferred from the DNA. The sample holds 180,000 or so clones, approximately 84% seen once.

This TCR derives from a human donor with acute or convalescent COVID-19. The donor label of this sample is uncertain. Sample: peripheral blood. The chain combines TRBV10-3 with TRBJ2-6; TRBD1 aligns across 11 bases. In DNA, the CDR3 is TGTGCCATTGGACAGGGGGCAAAATCTGGGGCCAACGTCCTGACTTTC. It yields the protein CAIGQGAKSGANVLTF.